Each of the 27 T cell receptor beta chains below was sequenced from the same sample in a study of blood T cells in healthy people across ages. A second about 6 to 12 cycle PCR used barcoded and J-beta primers. TCRdb processed the 5' RACE reads anew with MiXCR; each CDR3 protein has one entry. The sample comprises 1.5 million to 2 million distinct CDR3 sequences, around 48% of which are singletons, and 2.1% rests with the top ten. Sequencing used blood. These TCRs come from a woman aged 40 to 50 in good health.

For this clonotype: The junction shows a germline mismatch at one end, possibly a read error. The chain couples TRBV15 to TRBJ2-5; 14 bases map to TRBD2. This CDR3 contains 16 residues. The germline V gene encodes CDR1 LNHNV and CDR2 YYDKDF (reference sequence). This CDR3 reads CAASRATGTSGGTQYF. In DNA form, the CDR3 reads TGTGCCGCCAGCAGAGCGACCGGGACTAGCGGGGGGACCCAGTACTTC. Full variable domain (outside the CDR3, taken from reference TRBV15 and TRBJ2-5): DAMVIQNPRYQVTQFGKPVTLSCSQTLNHNVMYWYQQKSSQAPKLLFHYYDKDFNNEADTPDNFQSRRPNTSFCFLDIRSPGLGDTAMYLCAASRATGTSGGTQYFGPGTRLLVL.

This rearrangement joins TRBV25-1 to TRBJ2-1; 8 nucleotides match TRBD1. This CDR3 region has 15 residues. CDR1 is MGHDK and CDR2 is SYGVNS in the germline V gene. V lost 1 base, J lost 4 bases, and 3 bases stayed unmatched. Here the CDR3 reads CASSELDRVYNEQFF. In DNA, the CDR3 is TGTGCCAGCAGTGAATTGGACAGGGTGTACAATGAGCAGTTCTTC. The whole variable domain, filled in from reference TRBV25-1 and TRBJ2-1, reads EADIYQTPRYLVIGTGKKITLECSQTMGHDKMYWYQQDPGMELHLIHYSYGVNSTEKGDLSSESTVSRIRTEHFPLTLESARPSHTSQYLCASSELDRVYNEQFFGPGTRLTVL.

This clonotype was seen a handful of times. The rearrangement uses TRBV11-2 and TRBJ2-7; weak D call: TRBD1 (8 bases). V was pared by 6 bases and J by 3 bases, with 15 bases between. Germline CDR1 SGHAT, CDR2 FQNNGV. This CDR3 spans 14 amino acids. The CDR3 DNA follows: TGTGCCAGCAGTTCGACAGGGGACTACTACGAGCAGTACTTC. This encodes CASSSTGDYYEQYF.

The genes are TRBV28 and TRBJ1-2; D remains ambiguous. The ends were cut back, 3 bases at V and 8 bases at J, with 19 bases in the middle. Germline assignment: CDR1 MDHEN and CDR2 SYDVKM. The CDR3 is made up of 15 amino acids. The CDR3 region is CASSLAGRTSLGYTF. The CDR3 coding sequence is TGTGCCAGCAGTTTGGCCGGGCGAACCTCCCTCGGCTACACCTTC.

This clonotype was observed a handful of times. This chain uses TRBV7-2 with TRBJ1-2; D is perhaps TRBD1 (5 bases). This CDR3 contains 13 residues. V was shortened by 5 bases and J by 4 bases, with 11 bases between the two germline ends. Germline V gene sequence: CDR1 SGHTA, CDR2 FQGNSA. CDR3 coding DNA: TGTGCCAGCAGCCCGACAGACTCCTATGGCTACACCTTC. It encodes CASSPTDSYGYTF.

Only a few counts were recorded for this clonotype. In nucleotides, the CDR3 is TGTGCCAGCAGCTTAGTGGCGGCAGAAAAACTGTTTTTT. Residues: CASSLVAAEKLFF. J is TRBJ1-4 and V is TRBV11-2, with unresolved D. This CDR3 is built from 13 residues. Germline loops: CDR1 SGHAT, CDR2 FQNNGV. V was shortened by 1 base and J by 8 bases, with 8 bases between the two germline ends.

This chain connects TRBV20-1 to TRBJ1-2; D might be TRBD1 (6 bases). Germline V CDR1 and CDR2: DFQATT, SNEGSKA (reference sequence). CDR3 length: 12 residues. CDR3 loop: CRTGAGSYGYTF. The CDR3 DNA is TGCAGAACGGGGGCGGGGAGCTATGGCTACACCTTC.

The chain joins TRBV20-1 to TRBJ2-1, with 7 bases aligning to TRBD2. V dropped 0 bases and J dropped 3; count of bases not matched to a gene: 5. The CDR3 runs 15 residues. Germline CDR1 DFQATT, CDR2 SNEGSKA (reference sequence). The CDR3: CSARDPAGDYNEQFF. CDR3 DNA: TGCAGTGCTAGAGATCCCGCGGGGGACTACAATGAGCAGTTCTTC.

The rearrangement uses TRBV6-1 and TRBJ2-5; unclear D gene. Germline loops: CDR1 MNHNS, CDR2 SASEGT. Trimming took off 6 bases at V and 4 bases at J, with 12 bases between the two ends. This CDR3 is 13 amino acids long. The CDR3 DNA reads as TGTGCCAGCAGGGATATTTTGGGAGAGACCCAGTACTTC. This codes for CASRDILGETQYF.

J is TRBJ1-2 and V is TRBV6-1; 7 bases align to TRBD1. Germline V gives CDR1 MNHNS, CDR2 SASEGT. The CDR3 is made up of 15 amino acids. V lost 4 bases, J lost 1 base, and 6 bases stayed unmatched. The CDR3 region is CASSGIGTVNYGYTF. Written as DNA, the CDR3 is TGTGCCAGCAGTGGGATAGGGACAGTTAACTATGGCTACACCTTC.

The V and J genes are TRBV12-3 or TRBV12-4 and TRBJ1-1; 8 nucleotides match TRBD1. V lost 3 bases and J lost 7; bases outside the gene matches: 7. CDR3 length: 14 residues. The CDR3 is CASSFQQGAGEAFF. In nucleotides, the CDR3 is TGTGCCAGCAGTTTTCAGCAGGGGGCGGGTGAAGCTTTCTTT.

The chain couples TRBV11-2 to TRBJ1-4, with D uncertain. V gave up 2 bases and J gave up 7 bases, with 11 bases separating them. CDR1 is SGHAT, CDR2 FQNNGV, per germline. CDR3 length: 14 residues. The CDR3 reads CASSLIGSSEKLFF. The CDR3 DNA sequence: TGTGCCAGCAGCTTAATAGGGAGCTCTGAAAAACTGTTTTTT.

The genes are TRBV11-2 and TRBJ1-2; D gene unclear. Trimming pared 3 bases from V and 8 bases from J, leaving 10 bases between. The CDR3 consists of 12 residues. Germline CDR1 is SGHAT and CDR2 is FQNNGV. The CDR3 is CASSFQSSGYTF. The CDR3 DNA reads as TGTGCCAGCAGCTTTCAATCGTCGGGCTACACCTTC.

The count of this clonotype is one. The chain carries TRBV27 and TRBJ2-1; the D gene is possibly TRBD1 (5 bases). The CDR3 spans 17 residues. Trimming stripped 7 bases from V and 4 bases from J, with 23 bases between. Looked up from germline, CDR1 is MNHEY and CDR2 is SMNVEV (reference sequence). CDR3 loop: CASTRDSSTGRYNEQFF. Here the CDR3 DNA reads TGTGCCAGCACGCGCGACAGTTCCACAGGAAGATACAATGAGCAGTTCTTC.

The chain joins TRBV6-5 to TRBJ2-2; possibly TRBD1 for D (6 bases). The V gene lost 10 bases and the J gene lost 5 bases, with 11 bases spanning the gap. CDR1 and CDR2 (germline): MNHEY, SVGAGI. This CDR3 has 12 residues. CDR3 bases: TGTGCCACCCAGGGGTTAACCGGGGAGCTGTTTTTT. This sequence encodes CATQGLTGELFF.

V and J are TRBV4-1 and TRBJ1-2; 7 bases are a match to TRBD1. The CDR3 sequence is 14 residues long. Germline V CDR1 and CDR2: MGHRA, YSYEKL. After removal of 4 bases from V and 4 bases from J, the junction contained 6 bases not matched to a gene. The CDR3 sequence: CASSPDRKSYGYTF. For the CDR3, the DNA is TGCGCCAGCAGCCCGGACAGGAAAAGCTATGGCTACACCTTC.

This clonotype came up a few times. The V call is TRBV7-2, the J call TRBJ2-7, with 7 bases aligning to TRBD1. V shed 1 base, J shed 2 bases, and the junction held 17 bases outside the gene matches. Germline V gives CDR1 SGHTA, CDR2 FQGNSA. CDR3 length: 19 amino acids. The CDR3 loop is CASSLGVPSATGRPYEQYF. The CDR3 DNA sequence: TGTGCCAGCAGCTTAGGGGTCCCTTCTGCGACAGGGCGGCCCTACGAGCAGTACTTC.

V is TRBV6-2 or TRBV6-3 and J is TRBJ2-3; TRBD2 matches at 8 bases. CDR3 length equals 15 residues. V was clipped by 2 bases and J by 6 bases; unmatched bases: 7. Germline lookup yields CDR1 MNHEY and CDR2 SVGEGT. The CDR3 DNA is TGTGCCAGCAGTTACAGGCGCGGGGGGCCGGATACGCAGTATTTT. As protein: CASSYRRGGPDTQYF.

There are a few counts of this clonotype. This chain joins TRBV4-1 and TRBJ1-4; 8 nucleotides line up with TRBD1. This CDR3 is 16 amino acids long. V dropped 0 bases and J dropped 11; count of bases not matched to a gene: 11. Per the germline V gene, CDR1 is MGHRA and CDR2 is YSYEKL. CDR3 coding DNA: TGCGCCAGCAGCCAAGAGTGGCGAGACAGGGGAGGTAAACTGTTTTTT. It codes for CASSQEWRDRGGKLFF.

V and J are TRBV11-2 and TRBJ1-6; 7 positions agree with TRBD1. CDR3 length: 15 residues. Germline lookup yields CDR1 SGHAT and CDR2 FQNNGV. V gave up 7 bases and J gave up 5 bases; unmatched junction bases: 8. The CDR3 DNA follows: TGTGCCAGCACCCTTTACAGGGGAGATAATTCACCCCTCCACTTT. It yields the protein CASTLYRGDNSPLHF. The full variable domain, its missing parts supplied by reference TRBV11-2 and TRBJ1-6, is EAGVAQSPRYKIIEKRQSVAFWCNPISGHATLYWYQQILGQGPKLLIQFQNNGVVDDSQLPKDRFSAERLKGVDSTLKIQPAKLEDSAVYLCASTLYRGDNSPLHFGNGTRLTVT.

The V gene is TRBV20-1, the J gene TRBJ2-3; TRBD2 matches at 8 bases. From germline, CDR1 is DFQATT and CDR2 SNEGSKA (reference sequence). The CDR3 contains 14 residues. V gave up 0 bases and J gave up 6 bases; unmatched junction bases: 5. CDR3 DNA: TGCAGTGCTAGAGATACCGGGGGGGAGGATACGCAGTATTTT. This gives the protein CSARDTGGEDTQYF.

The chain employs TRBV12-3 or TRBV12-4 and TRBJ1-6; perhaps TRBD1 as D (5 bases). Trimming stripped 6 bases from V and 8 bases from J, with 17 bases between. CDR3 length: 15 amino acids. This chain's CDR3 is CASRGPTVAHSPLHF. The CDR3 DNA sequence: TGTGCCAGCAGGGGACCGACAGTGGCGCATTCACCCCTCCACTTT.

This sequence joins TRBV11-2 and TRBJ2-5, with a possible D match to TRBD1 (5 bases). This CDR3 contains 15 residues. V was cut by 2 bases and J by 1 base, with 11 bases left in between. Germline values: CDR1 SGHAT, CDR2 FQNNGV. CDR3 amino acids: CASSLLVGPQETQYF. The CDR3 DNA follows: TGTGCCAGCAGCTTATTGGTGGGGCCCCAAGAGACCCAGTACTTC.

J is TRBJ2-3 and V is TRBV3-1; 9 bases line up with TRBD2. The CDR3 loop spans 15 amino acids. Germline V lookup: CDR1 LGHDT, CDR2 YNNKEL (reference sequence). V shed 1 base and J 4 bases; nucleotides not matched to a gene: 3. This CDR3 is CASSQASGVADTQYF. CDR3 DNA: TGTGCCAGCAGCCAAGCTAGCGGGGTAGCAGATACGCAGTATTTT.

This clonotype was seen a handful of times. V usage is TRBV4-1 and J usage is TRBJ2-1; perhaps TRBD2 as D (5 bases). CDR3 size: 16 residues. The V end lost 3 bases, the J end lost 2 bases, and 14 bases lay between the germline ends. CDR1 is MGHRA, CDR2 YSYEKL, per germline. The CDR3 loop reads CASSHPDQEAYNEQFF. The CDR3 DNA reads as TGCGCCAGCAGCCATCCCGACCAGGAGGCCTACAATGAGCAGTTCTTC.

This chain uses TRBV11-2 with TRBJ2-1, with D maybe TRBD2 (5 bases). Germline loops: CDR1 SGHAT, CDR2 FQNNGV. This CDR3 is built from 17 residues. Trimming cost V 4 bases and J 6 bases, with 22 bases left between them. This chain's CDR3 is CASSSRTPMSSVNEQFF. CDR3 in DNA: TGTGCCAGCAGCTCCCGGACTCCCATGAGCTCGGTCAATGAGCAGTTCTTC.

This clonotype was seen a handful of times. This sequence joins TRBV15 and TRBJ2-7, with 8 positions matching TRBD1. The CDR3 extends over 14 amino acids. V dropped 6 bases and J dropped 3; count of bases not matched to a gene: 7. Per germline, CDR1 LNHNV and CDR2 YYDKDF (reference sequence). CDR3 bases: TGTGCCACCAGTTTCCAGGGGGCTGTCTACGAGCAGTACTTC. It specifies CATSFQGAVYEQYF.